The 27 T cell receptor beta chains presented below share a single source sample, sequenced in a study of blood T cell repertoires in COVID-19. The method was immunoSEQ multiplex PCR; TCRdb's version includes in-frame clones alone and lacks a portion of them. In the table there are about 82,000 clones, roughly 80% of which are singletons. The sample consisted of peripheral blood. These receptors were obtained from a woman aged 40 to 50 with active or convalescent COVID-19.

J is TRBJ1-2 and V is TRBV5-1; D is perhaps TRBD1 (5 bases). CDR1 is SGHRS, CDR2 YFSETQ, per germline. Trimming took off 0 bases at V and 3 bases at J, with 9 bases between the two ends. CDR3 length equals 14 residues. The CDR3 here is CASSLGDFYYGYTF. The DNA for the CDR3 is TGCGCCAGCAGCTTGGGGGACTTTTACTATGGCTACACCTTC.

The chain joins TRBV10-3 to TRBJ2-1, with a possible D match to TRBD1 (6 bases). The germline V and J ends were trimmed by 10 bases and 9 bases, with 19 bases remaining between them. Per the germline V gene, CDR1 is ENHRY and CDR2 is SYGVKD. The CDR3 is made up of 13 amino acids. In DNA, the CDR3 is TGTGCCACATACAGGGTTGGAACTTTTGAGCAGTTCTTC. Protein: CATYRVGTFEQFF.

The chain links TRBV18 to TRBJ1-1, with unresolved D. The CDR3 consists of 14 residues. Germline values: CDR1 KGHSH, CDR2 LQKENI. Trimming pared 3 bases from V and 1 base from J, leaving 9 bases between. CDR3 region: CASSPNPGNTEAFF. The DNA for the CDR3 is TGTGCCAGCTCACCGAACCCAGGGAACACTGAAGCTTTCTTT.

This sequence joins TRBV29-1 and TRBJ2-3; 10 bases are shared with TRBD2. The CDR3 spans 15 residues. Trimming removed 4 bases from V and 0 bases from J; junction bases left unmatched: 4. Germline CDR1 is SQVTM and CDR2 is ANQGSEA. Written as DNA, the CDR3 is TGCAGCGTTGGGGTAGCGGGAGGTAGCACAGATACGCAGTATTTT. Its protein product is CSVGVAGGSTDTQYF.

CDR3 loop: CASSQDPGGTVNEQFF. CDR3 DNA: TGTGCCAGCAGCCAGGACCCGGGTGGGACTGTCAATGAGCAGTTCTTC. This chain uses TRBV4-2 with TRBJ2-1, with TRBD2 as a possible D gene (6 bases). The CDR3 runs to 16 residues. Germline CDR1 and CDR2: LGHNA and YNFKEQ. Trimming took off 3 bases at V and 6 bases at J, with 18 bases between the two ends.

This sequence joins TRBV30 and TRBJ2-7; D is unclear. Germline-derived CDR1 and CDR2 are GTSNPN and SVGIG (reference sequence). V lost 3 bases to trimming and J lost 0 bases, with 12 bases between them. This CDR3 has 14 amino acids. The CDR3 is CAWRLRGSSYEQYF. The DNA for the CDR3 is TGTGCCTGGAGGTTACGAGGCAGCTCCTACGAGCAGTACTTC.

The count of this clone is one. The V call is TRBV5-1, the J call TRBJ2-5; perhaps TRBD1 as D (6 bases). V dropped 3 bases and J dropped 1 base, with 10 bases sitting between them. Germline V gives CDR1 SGHRS, CDR2 YFSETQ. The CDR3 extends over 14 amino acids. The CDR3, as DNA: TGCGCCAGCAGCTACGGACAGAGCCAAGAGACCCAGTACTTC. Translating gives CASSYGQSQETQYF.

This clone was seen a handful of times. J is TRBJ2-2 and V is TRBV19, with TRBD1 identical over 7 bases. The CDR3 sequence is 16 residues long. With 10 bases clipped from V and 0 bases from J, the junction kept 11 bases outside the gene matches. The V gene's germline CDR1 is LNHDA and CDR2 SQIVND (reference sequence). The CDR3 region is CATEYAGTANTGELFF. The CDR3 DNA reads as TGTGCCACAGAGTACGCCGGGACAGCGAACACCGGGGAGCTGTTTTTT.

V is TRBV19 and J is TRBJ1-1; D possibly corresponds to TRBD1 (5 bases). V lost 11 bases and J 1 base, leaving 14 bases between the germline ends. This CDR3 region has 13 residues. CDR1 and CDR2 from the germline V gene are LNHDA and SQIVND (reference sequence). CDR3: CAVEGLKNTEAFF. CDR3 sequence (DNA): TGTGCCGTCGAGGGACTCAAGAACACTGAAGCTTTCTTT.

The chain uses TRBV6-5 and TRBJ1-1; D perhaps matches TRBD1 (5 bases). V was trimmed by 2 bases and J by 5 bases, leaving 12 bases between them. Per the germline V gene, CDR1 is MNHEY and CDR2 is SVGAGI. This CDR3 region has 14 residues. The DNA of the CDR3 is TGTGCCAGCAGTTACAAAGATGGGGGGACTGAAGCTTTCTTT. It is translated as CASSYKDGGTEAFF.

The rearrangement links TRBV19 to TRBJ1-5; 8 nucleotides align to TRBD1. The V and J ends lost 4 bases and 7 bases, in that order; junction bases with no gene match: 3. The CDR3 is made up of 13 amino acids. Germline V gene lookup returns CDR1 LNHDA and CDR2 SQIVND (reference sequence). CDR3 region: CASSTGGWQPQHF. The CDR3 bases are TGTGCCAGTAGTACAGGGGGCTGGCAGCCCCAGCATTTT.

The chain links TRBV5-6 to TRBJ2-3, with a weak D call TRBD1 (6 bases). The V and J ends lost 4 bases and 2 bases respectively, with 17 bases between them. Germline V CDR1 and CDR2: SGHDT, YYEEEE. This CDR3 region has 16 residues. This CDR3 reads CASSLFVGTYTDTQYF. Here the CDR3 DNA reads TGTGCCAGCAGCCTCTTTGTAGGGACATACACAGATACGCAGTATTTT.

The rearrangement joins TRBV30 to TRBJ1-1, with 9 positions matching TRBD1. Germline V gene lookup returns CDR1 GTSNPN and CDR2 SVGIG (reference sequence). The CDR3 is made up of 16 amino acids. The V segment lost 4 bases and the J segment 1 base; nucleotides outside the gene matches: 10. CDR3 sequence reads: CAWNFNQTGGNTEAFF. CDR3 coding DNA: TGTGCCTGGAACTTTAACCAGACAGGGGGGAACACTGAAGCTTTCTTT.

The chain has TRBV5-6 and TRBJ1-1, with 9 bases matching TRBD1. CDR1 and CDR2 from the germline V gene are SGHDT and YYEEEE. The trim removed 4 bases at V and 6 bases at J, leaving 13 bases unmatched. This CDR3 comprises 16 residues. The DNA of the CDR3 is TGTGCCAGCAGCCCGGGACAGGGAGAAGGACTTGCTGAAGCTTTCTTT. Translated, it gives CASSPGQGEGLAEAFF.

This chain links TRBV7-3 with TRBJ1-4; TRBD1 aligns across 7 bases. Germline loops: CDR1 SGHTA, CDR2 FQGTGA. V gave up 5 bases and J gave up 7 bases; unmatched junction bases: 16. The CDR3 totals 17 residues. CDR3 region: CASSPGTVPEVGEKLFF. The CDR3 bases are TGTGCCAGCAGCCCGGGGACAGTCCCCGAGGTTGGTGAAAAACTGTTTTTT.

J is TRBJ1-5 and V is TRBV28; D is ambiguous. V was pared by 4 bases and J by 4 bases, with 11 bases between. Germline CDR1 MDHEN, CDR2 SYDVKM. This CDR3 is built from 14 residues. The CDR3 loop is CASSYLTGNQPQHF. In DNA, the CDR3 is TGTGCCAGCAGTTACCTAACCGGGAATCAGCCCCAGCATTTT.

The rearrangement links TRBV28 to TRBJ2-2; D gene unclear. Germline assignment: CDR1 MDHEN and CDR2 SYDVKM. The CDR3 runs to 13 residues. Trimming took 6 bases from V and 7 from J, leaving 12 bases between them. This CDR3 is CASRLYELGELFF. The CDR3 coding sequence is TGTGCCAGCAGGCTGTACGAACTCGGGGAGCTGTTTTTT. Full variable domain (rest looked up from reference TRBV28 and TRBJ2-2): DVKVTQSSRYLVKRTGEKVFLECVQDMDHENMFWYRQDPGLGLRLIYFSYDVKMKEKGDIPEGYSVSREKKERFSLILESASTNQTSMYLCASRLYELGELFFGEGSRLTVL.

This chain connects TRBV7-2 to TRBJ2-3, with 11 bases matching TRBD2. The CDR3 loop spans 16 amino acids. Trimming at V came to 4 bases and at J to 0 bases, leaving 3 bases not matched to a gene. CDR1 and CDR2 from the germline V gene are SGHTA and FQGNSA. Here the CDR3 reads CASSSRTSGSTDTQYF. In DNA form, the CDR3 reads TGTGCCAGCAGCTCGCGGACTAGCGGGAGCACAGATACGCAGTATTTT.

The rearrangement joins TRBV18 to TRBJ1-5; D gene uncertain. Trimming shortened V by 2 bases and J by 5 bases, and 4 bases separated the two germline ends. This CDR3 is built from 12 residues. Germline V CDR1 and CDR2: KGHSH, LQKENI. The CDR3 loop is CASSPSDQPQHF. As DNA, the CDR3 is TGTGCCAGCTCACCATCCGATCAGCCCCAGCATTTT.

This clone was found many times. CDR3 sequence reads: CATLPSTGNYGYTF. CDR3 nucleotides: TGTGCCACCCTTCCGTCGACAGGGAACTATGGCTACACCTTC. The chain combines TRBV19 with TRBJ1-2; 7 nucleotides match TRBD1. The CDR3 sequence is 14 residues long. Germline CDR1 and CDR2: LNHDA and SQIVND (reference sequence). The V gene end was trimmed by 10 bases and the J gene end by 2 bases; junction bases not matched to a gene: 10.

The V gene is TRBV7-9, the J gene TRBJ2-5; 13 bases are shared with TRBD2. The CDR3 is 19 residues long. The junction had 17 bases not matched to a gene; V was cut back by 5 bases and J by 5 bases. Germline V gene lookup returns CDR1 SEHNR and CDR2 FQNEAQ (reference sequence). This chain's CDR3 is CASSPPLGLAGEGRETQYF. CDR3 sequence (DNA): TGTGCCAGCAGCCCCCCCCTCGGACTAGCGGGAGAAGGACGCGAGACCCAGTACTTC.

The rearrangement links TRBV3-1 (or the pseudogene TRBV3-2) to TRBJ2-3, with TRBD2 matching over 9 bases. The CDR3 runs to 14 residues. Germline loops: CDR1 LGHDT, CDR2 YNNKEL (reference sequence). The V gene end was trimmed by 4 bases and the J gene end by 2 bases; junction bases not matched to a gene: 1. The CDR3 here is CASSLAGATDTQYF. CDR3 DNA sequence: TGTGCCAGCAGCCTAGCGGGAGCCACAGATACGCAGTATTTT.

This chain links TRBV5-4 with TRBJ1-4, with D tentatively TRBD1 (6 bases). This CDR3 has 15 residues. Trimming stripped 2 bases from V and 4 bases from J, with 12 bases between. Germline CDR1 SGHNT, CDR2 YYREEE (reference sequence). The CDR3 DNA reads as TGTGCCAGCAGCTTAGGGGGGGCCGGTAATGAAAAACTGTTTTTT. It specifies CASSLGGAGNEKLFF.

The CDR3 sequence is CASSQDPVTSGGETQYF. The CDR3 nucleotides read TGTGCCAGCAGCCAAGATCCGGTGACTAGCGGGGGTGAGACCCAGTACTTC. The chain recombines TRBV4-2 with TRBJ2-5, with 12 bases lining up with TRBD2. This CDR3 is 17 amino acids long. Germline loops: CDR1 LGHNA, CDR2 YNFKEQ. J lost 5 bases, V lost 0 bases, and 7 bases had no gene match.

V is TRBV3-1 (or the pseudogene TRBV3-2) and J is TRBJ1-4; possibly TRBD1 for D (6 bases). The V end lost 5 bases, the J end lost 5 bases, and 18 bases lay between the germline ends. This CDR3 is built from 16 residues. Germline V gene lookup returns CDR1 LGHDT and CDR2 YNNKEL (reference sequence). The CDR3 region is CASSLHVRQANEKLFF. The CDR3 DNA reads as TGTGCCAGCAGCTTACACGTTCGACAGGCGAATGAAAAACTGTTTTTT.

V and J are TRBV27 and TRBJ1-2; D might be TRBD1 (6 bases). The V gene's germline CDR1 is MNHEY and CDR2 SMNVEV (reference sequence). The CDR3 length is 15 residues. Trimming shortened V by 2 bases and J by 4 bases, and 14 bases separated the two germline ends. CDR3 loop: CASSLGSGRGYGYTF. The CDR3 DNA is TGTGCCAGCAGTTTAGGTTCAGGCAGGGGCTATGGCTACACCTTC.

The chain couples TRBV7-9 to TRBJ2-2; TRBD2 matches 13 bases. The CDR3 is made up of 19 amino acids. V shed 3 bases and J 3 bases; nucleotides not matched to a gene: 10. Germline assignment: CDR1 SEHNR and CDR2 FQNEAQ (reference sequence). The CDR3 DNA follows: TGTGCCAGCAGCTTTACTCCCTGGACTAGCGGGAGTGACACCGGGGAGCTGTTTTTT. Translating it yields CASSFTPWTSGSDTGELFF.